This T cell receptor (beta chain) was found in a study of blood T cell repertoires in COVID-19. Study context: The study drew acute and convalescent COVID-19 samples from the United States, Italy and Spain. PBMCs, B-cell-depleted T cells, or T cells provided the cDNA or gDNA that made up the material.

Source study methods: Nucleated cell counts were estimated from reference gene primer amplification. Assay used: immunoSEQ multiplex PCR; TCRdb lists only in-frame clones, some missing. The D gene and trimming were derived from the DNA, and the V and J assignments and clone size from that table. The sample consists of some 110,000 clones, roughly 75% of them appearing once. The junction had 0 bases not matched to a gene; V was cut back by 5 bases and J by 0 bases. The CDR3 is 13 amino acids. Per the germline V gene, CDR1 is MNHNY and CDR2 is SVGAGI (reference sequence). The chain links TRBV6-6 to TRBJ1-2; 7 nucleotides agree with TRBD1. The specimen was peripheral blood. This receptor was taken from a man in his 60s with active or convalescent COVID-19. DNA of the CDR3: TGTGCCAGCAGTGGGACAGCTAACTATGGCTACACCTTC. Encoded protein: CASSGTANYGYTF.